Presented here are 22 T cell receptor beta chains from one specimen sequenced in a study of blood T cell repertoires in COVID-19. Only in-frame clones appear in the TCRdb table, and some are missing; sequencing was by immunoSEQ multiplex PCR. The profile shows roughly 280,000 clones, 89% of them singletons. Material: peripheral blood. Every receptor here comes from a man in his fifties or sixties with acute or convalescent COVID-19.

The V and J genes are TRBV5-5 and TRBJ2-5, with TRBD2 matching 7 bases. V dropped 4 bases and J dropped 3; count of bases not matched to a gene: 12. The CDR3 consists of 16 residues. Germline lookup yields CDR1 SGHKS and CDR2 YYEKEE (reference sequence). The CDR3 is CASSGGDAFIEETQYF. The CDR3 DNA sequence: TGTGCCAGCAGCGGGGGGGACGCATTCATAGAAGAGACCCAGTACTTC.

V usage is TRBV3-1 (or the pseudogene TRBV3-2) and J usage is TRBJ1-1, with no clear D. The germline CDR1 and CDR2 sequences are LGHDT and YNNKEL (reference sequence). V shed 5 bases and J shed 1 base, with 8 bases lying between them. This CDR3 comprises 13 residues. The CDR3 bases are TGTGCCAGCAGCGGGCACGGGAACACTGAAGCTTTCTTT. This translates into CASSGHGNTEAFF.

The gene calls are TRBV5-1 and TRBJ1-1, with D possibly TRBD1 on 6 matching bases. The CDR3 contains 14 residues. Germline-derived CDR1 and CDR2 are SGHRS and YFSETQ. Between the trimmed V and J ends, which lost 0 bases and 1 base, there was a span of 7 bases. Here the CDR3 DNA reads TGCGCCAGCAGCTTGGCCAGGGGGAACACTGAAGCTTTCTTT. Translating gives CASSLARGNTEAFF.

The chain is built from TRBV15 and TRBJ2-1; 9 bases line up with TRBD2. This CDR3 is built from 16 residues. Germline lookup yields CDR1 LNHNV and CDR2 YYDKDF (reference sequence). Unmatched junction bases numbered 4, after V lost 0 bases and J lost 4 bases. CDR3 loop: CATSRDIAGAYNEQFF. DNA of the CDR3: TGTGCCACCAGCAGAGATATAGCGGGGGCATACAATGAGCAGTTCTTC. Using reference TRBV15 and TRBJ2-1 for the parts outside the CDR3, the full variable domain is DAMVIQNPRYQVTQFGKPVTLSCSQTLNHNVMYWYQQKSSQAPKLLFHYYDKDFNNEADTPDNFQSRRPNTSFCFLDIRSPGLGDTAMYLCATSRDIAGAYNEQFFGPGTRLTVL.

The chain carries TRBV5-6 and TRBJ1-4, with TRBD1 matching 9 bases. In germline, CDR1 is SGHDT, CDR2 YYEEEE. The CDR3 has 16 amino acids. Losses at the gene ends were 5 bases for V and 5 bases for J; bases not matched to a gene: 10. The CDR3 DNA is TGTGCCAGCAGGAGACAGGGGGGCACTTCCAATGAAAAACTGTTTTTT. It codes for CASRRQGGTSNEKLFF.

This clone came up a few times. The V and J genes are TRBV2 and TRBJ1-1; D remains unclear. This CDR3 region has 13 residues. Germline V gives CDR1 SNHLY, CDR2 FYNNEI. V shed 7 bases and J shed 0 bases, with 9 bases lying between them. The chain's CDR3 is CASNRVLNTEAFF. Written as DNA, the CDR3 is TGTGCCAGCAACCGGGTCTTGAACACTGAAGCTTTCTTT.

There are a few counts of this clone. CDR3 in amino acids: CASSLDSIYEQYF. DNA for the CDR3: TGCGCCAGCAGCTTGGACAGCATCTACGAGCAGTACTTC. This chain joins TRBV5-1 and TRBJ2-7; D is unresolved. V gave up 0 bases and J gave up 3 bases, with 7 bases separating them. CDR3 length equals 13 residues. CDR1 is SGHRS and CDR2 is YFSETQ in the germline V gene.

The chain links TRBV29-1 to TRBJ1-1; 8 bases fit TRBD1. V shed 7 bases, J shed 2 bases, and the junction held 9 bases outside the gene matches. The CDR3 length is 14 residues. Germline-derived CDR1 and CDR2 are SQVTM and ANQGSEA. DNA for the CDR3: TGCAGCGCCCGACGACAGGGGCTCAACACTGAAGCTTTCTTT. Residues: CSARRQGLNTEAFF.

V usage is TRBV6-5 and J usage is TRBJ1-1; D uncertain. The CDR3 runs 13 residues. Looked up from germline, CDR1 is MNHEY and CDR2 is SVGAGI. The ends were cut back, 7 bases at V and 0 bases at J, with 9 bases in the middle. The CDR3 bases are TGTGCCAGCACCCCTCACATGAACACTGAAGCTTTCTTT. Its translation is CASTPHMNTEAFF.

This chain connects TRBV19 to TRBJ2-5; D not certain. Trimming left V 6 bases short and J 5 bases short, with 16 bases between. Germline V gene data show CDR1 as LNHDA and CDR2 as SQIVND (reference sequence). The CDR3 covers 14 residues. The CDR3 DNA sequence: TGTGCCAGTAGCCCCCCAACTCTGGAGGAGACCCAGTACTTC. Translation: CASSPPTLEETQYF.

This chain uses TRBV18 with TRBJ2-7; D is unclear. Germline CDR1 KGHSH, CDR2 LQKENI. The CDR3 is made up of 13 amino acids. V was pared by 2 bases and J by 4 bases, with 9 bases between. CDR3: CASSPADGYEQYF. DNA for the CDR3: TGTGCCAGCTCACCAGCTGACGGGTACGAGCAGTACTTC.

This clone appeared once. The rearrangement uses TRBV7-3 and TRBJ1-2; D uncertain. CDR1 and CDR2 (germline): SGHTA, FQGTGA. The CDR3 totals 17 residues. Trimming took 4 bases from V and 0 from J, leaving 18 bases between them. CDR3 sequence (DNA): TGTGCCAGCAGCTATCCCGCATTATTCCTAGCTAACTATGGCTACACCTTC. As protein: CASSYPALFLANYGYTF.

V gene TRBV19 combines with J gene TRBJ2-7; TRBD2 is a possible D gene (6 bases). The germline gives CDR1 LNHDA, CDR2 SQIVND (reference sequence). The CDR3 is 12 residues long. V lost 9 bases to trimming and J lost 0 bases, with 9 bases between them. CDR3 protein: CARGGVSYEQYF. The CDR3 DNA reads TGTGCCAGGGGCGGGGTCTCCTACGAGCAGTACTTC.

V is TRBV3-1 (or the pseudogene TRBV3-2) and J is TRBJ1-2; TRBD1 agrees at 7 bases. J gave up 4 bases and V 5 bases, and 13 bases lay outside the gene matches. The length of the CDR3 is 16 residues. Germline CDR1 and CDR2: LGHDT and YNNKEL (reference sequence). The CDR3 DNA is TGTGCCAGCAGCTTTCCCCACGCGCAGGGGGTCTATGGCTACACCTTC. Translating gives CASSFPHAQGVYGYTF.

The rearrangement joins TRBV5-1 to TRBJ2-1; 9 bases line up with TRBD2. CDR1 is SGHRS, CDR2 YFSETQ, per germline. V trimming: 7 bases; J trimming: 3 bases; junction bases outside the gene matches: 5. The CDR3 consists of 14 residues. CDR3 loop: CASGTSGLYNEQFF. CDR3 DNA sequence: TGCGCCAGCGGTACTAGCGGGCTCTACAATGAGCAGTTCTTC. Full variable domain (remainder filled in from reference TRBV5-1 and TRBJ2-1): KAGVTQTPRYLIKTRGQQVTLSCSPISGHRSVSWYQQTPGQGLQFLFEYFSETQRNKGNFPGRFSGRQFSNSRSEMNVSTLELGDSALYLCASGTSGLYNEQFFGPGTRLTVL.

In this sample, this clone turned up once. The chain has TRBV10-3 and TRBJ2-5; D may be TRBD2 (5 bases). CDR3 size: 14 residues. V was shortened by 6 bases and J by 4 bases, with 15 bases between the two germline ends. Germline assignment: CDR1 ENHRY and CDR2 SYGVKD. In DNA, the CDR3 is TGTGCCATCAGCCCCCGGAGCGCGGGAGAGACCCAGTACTTC. As protein: CAISPRSAGETQYF.

J is TRBJ2-7 and V is TRBV6-5; D might be TRBD1 (5 bases). V was clipped by 7 bases and J by 2 bases, with 12 bases between them. Germline-derived CDR1 and CDR2 are MNHEY and SVGAGI. CDR3 length: 13 amino acids. In DNA, the CDR3 is TGTGCCAGCATTTCCGACAGCACCTACGAGCAGTACTTC. It specifies CASISDSTYEQYF.

The V and J genes are TRBV5-1 and TRBJ1-5; maybe TRBD1 (6 bases). Trimming pared 4 bases from V and 1 base from J, leaving 12 bases between. Germline V CDR1 and CDR2: SGHRS, YFSETQ. The length of the CDR3 is 15 residues. CDR3 coding DNA: TGCGCCAGCAGCCCGGACAGTTCGAGCAATCAGCCCCAGCATTTT. Encoded protein: CASSPDSSSNQPQHF.

J is TRBJ1-6 and V is TRBV10-3; D not certain. The CDR3 contains 13 residues. Trimming cost V 6 bases and J 13 bases, with 16 bases left between them. The V gene's germline CDR1 is ENHRY and CDR2 SYGVKD. The CDR3 DNA sequence: TGTGCCATCAGACCGGGAGAAGAGGCCCCCCTCCACTTT. Protein product: CAIRPGEEAPLHF.

V gene TRBV10-1 combines with J gene TRBJ1-1; a possible D gene is TRBD1 (5 bases). Trimming left V 6 bases short and J 1 base short, with 6 bases between. The germline gives CDR1 WNHNN, CDR2 SYGVQD (reference sequence). The length of the CDR3 is 12 residues. CDR3 in amino acids: CASSQGNTEAFF. CDR3 sequence (DNA): TGCGCCAGCAGCCAGGGGAACACTGAAGCTTTCTTT.

The V gene is TRBV3-1 (or the pseudogene TRBV3-2), the J gene TRBJ1-1; no definite D call. The CDR3 has 14 amino acids. The germline gives CDR1 LGHDT, CDR2 YNNKEL (reference sequence). V dropped 0 bases and J dropped 0 bases, with 5 bases sitting between them. The CDR3 nucleotides are TGTGCCAGCAGCCAAGACAGGATGAACACTGAAGCTTTCTTT. It codes for CASSQDRMNTEAFF.

The chain carries TRBV6-5 and TRBJ1-1, with 8 bases fitting TRBD1. Trimming took 6 bases from V and 0 from J; bases not matched to a gene: 6. The CDR3 loop spans 15 amino acids. Germline loops: CDR1 MNHEY, CDR2 SVGAGI. CDR3 sequence: CASRSGQAMNTEAFF. The CDR3 coding sequence is TGTGCCAGCAGGTCGGGACAGGCGATGAACACTGAAGCTTTCTTT.